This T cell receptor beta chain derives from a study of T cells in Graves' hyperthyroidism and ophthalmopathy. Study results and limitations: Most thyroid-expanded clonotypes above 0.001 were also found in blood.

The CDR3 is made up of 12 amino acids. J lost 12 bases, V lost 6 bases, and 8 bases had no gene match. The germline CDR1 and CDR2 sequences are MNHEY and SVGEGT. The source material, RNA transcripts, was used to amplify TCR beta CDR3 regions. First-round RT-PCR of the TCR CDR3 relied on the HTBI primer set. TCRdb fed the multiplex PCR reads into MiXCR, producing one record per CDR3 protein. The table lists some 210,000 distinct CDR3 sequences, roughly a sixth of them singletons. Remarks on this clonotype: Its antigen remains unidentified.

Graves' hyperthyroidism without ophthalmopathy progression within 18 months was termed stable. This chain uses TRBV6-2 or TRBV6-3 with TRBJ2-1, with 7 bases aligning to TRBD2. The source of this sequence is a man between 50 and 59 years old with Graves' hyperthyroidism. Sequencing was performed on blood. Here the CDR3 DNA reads TGTGCCAGCAGAGTCAGCGGGGAGGGGCAGTTCTTC. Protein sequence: CASRVSGEGQFF.